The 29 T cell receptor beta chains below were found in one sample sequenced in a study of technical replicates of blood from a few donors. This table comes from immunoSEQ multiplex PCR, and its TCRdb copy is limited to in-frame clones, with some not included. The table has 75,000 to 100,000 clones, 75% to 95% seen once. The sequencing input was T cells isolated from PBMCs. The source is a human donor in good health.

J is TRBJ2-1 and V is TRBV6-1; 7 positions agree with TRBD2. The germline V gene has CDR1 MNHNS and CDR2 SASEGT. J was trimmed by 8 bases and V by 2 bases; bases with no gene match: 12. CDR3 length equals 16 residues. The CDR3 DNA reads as TGTGCCAGCAGTGAATTTACTAGCGCCCTAGGCCATGAGCAGTTCTTC. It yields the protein CASSEFTSALGHEQFF.

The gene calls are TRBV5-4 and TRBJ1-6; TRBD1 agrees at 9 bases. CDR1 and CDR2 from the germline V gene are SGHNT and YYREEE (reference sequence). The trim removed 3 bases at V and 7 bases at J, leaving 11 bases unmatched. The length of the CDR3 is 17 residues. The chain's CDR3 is CASSSGTGRPGNSPLHF. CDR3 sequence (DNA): TGTGCCAGCAGCTCCGGGACAGGGCGCCCCGGGAATTCACCCCTCCACTTT.

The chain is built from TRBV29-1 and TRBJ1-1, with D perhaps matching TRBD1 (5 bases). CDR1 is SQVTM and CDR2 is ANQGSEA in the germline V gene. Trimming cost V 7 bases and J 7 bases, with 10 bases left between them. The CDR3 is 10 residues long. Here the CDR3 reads CSGGSVEAFF. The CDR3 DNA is TGCAGCGGGGGCTCGGTTGAAGCTTTCTTT.

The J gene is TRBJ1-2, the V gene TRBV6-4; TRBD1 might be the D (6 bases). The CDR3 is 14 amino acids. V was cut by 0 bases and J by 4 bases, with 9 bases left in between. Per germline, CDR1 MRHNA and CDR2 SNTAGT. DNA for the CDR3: TGTGCCAGCAGTGACTCGCAGGGGTCCTATGGCTACACCTTC. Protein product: CASSDSQGSYGYTF.

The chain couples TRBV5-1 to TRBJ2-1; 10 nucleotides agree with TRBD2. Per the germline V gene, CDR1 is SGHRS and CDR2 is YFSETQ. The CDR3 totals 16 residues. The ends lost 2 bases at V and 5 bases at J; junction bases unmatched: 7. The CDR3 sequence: CASSFKLAGDDNEQFF. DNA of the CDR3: TGCGCCAGCAGCTTTAAGCTAGCGGGGGATGACAATGAGCAGTTCTTC.

The CDR3 spells CASSQTGEETQYF. The CDR3 coding sequence is TGTGCCAGCAGCCAGACAGGGGAAGAGACCCAGTACTTC. J is TRBJ2-5 and V is TRBV4-2; 8 nucleotides match TRBD1. J gave up 3 bases and V 3 bases, and 0 bases lay outside the gene matches. CDR1 and CDR2 from the germline V gene are LGHNA and YNFKEQ. The CDR3 has 13 amino acids.

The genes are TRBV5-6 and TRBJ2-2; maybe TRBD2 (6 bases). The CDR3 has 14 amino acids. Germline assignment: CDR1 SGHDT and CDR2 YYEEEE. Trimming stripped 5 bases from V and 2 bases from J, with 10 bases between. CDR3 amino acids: CASRPDYNTGELFF. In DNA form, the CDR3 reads TGTGCCAGCAGGCCGGACTATAACACCGGGGAGCTGTTTTTT.

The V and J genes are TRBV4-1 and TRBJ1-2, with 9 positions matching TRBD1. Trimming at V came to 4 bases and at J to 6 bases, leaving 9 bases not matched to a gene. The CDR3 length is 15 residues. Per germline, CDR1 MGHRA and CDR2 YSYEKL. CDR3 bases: TGCGCCAGCAGCCCACCGGGACAGGGAGCGAATGGCTACACCTTC. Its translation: CASSPPGQGANGYTF.

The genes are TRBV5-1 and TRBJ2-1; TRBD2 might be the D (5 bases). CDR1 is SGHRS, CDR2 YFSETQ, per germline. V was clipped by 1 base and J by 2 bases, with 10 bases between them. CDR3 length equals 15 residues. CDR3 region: CASSLNEGTYNEQFF. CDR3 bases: TGCGCCAGCAGCTTGAACGAGGGAACCTACAATGAGCAGTTCTTC.

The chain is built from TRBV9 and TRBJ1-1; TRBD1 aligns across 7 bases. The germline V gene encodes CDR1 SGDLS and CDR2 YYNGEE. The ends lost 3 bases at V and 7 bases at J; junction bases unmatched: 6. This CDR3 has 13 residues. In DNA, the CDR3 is TGTGCCAGCAGCGGGGGACAGAGTGGTGAAGCTTTCTTT. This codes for CASSGGQSGEAFF.

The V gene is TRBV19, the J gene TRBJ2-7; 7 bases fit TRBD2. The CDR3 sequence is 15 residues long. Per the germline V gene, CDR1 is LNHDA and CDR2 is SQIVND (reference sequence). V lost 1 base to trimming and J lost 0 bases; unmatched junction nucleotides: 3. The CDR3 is CASSIVGGSSYEQYF. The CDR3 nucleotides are TGTGCCAGTAGTATAGTCGGCGGGAGCTCCTACGAGCAGTACTTC.

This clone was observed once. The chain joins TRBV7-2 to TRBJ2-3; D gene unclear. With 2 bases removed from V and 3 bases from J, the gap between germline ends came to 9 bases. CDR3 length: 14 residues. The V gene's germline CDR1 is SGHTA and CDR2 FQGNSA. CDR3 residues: CASSLLVETDTQYF. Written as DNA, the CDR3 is TGTGCCAGCAGCTTACTGGTGGAGACAGATACGCAGTATTTT.

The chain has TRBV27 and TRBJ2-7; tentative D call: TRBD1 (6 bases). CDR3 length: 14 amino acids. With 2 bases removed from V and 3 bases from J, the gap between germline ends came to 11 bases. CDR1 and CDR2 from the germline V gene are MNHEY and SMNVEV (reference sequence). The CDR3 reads CASSLLQGLYEQYF. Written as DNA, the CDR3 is TGTGCCAGCAGTTTACTCCAGGGGCTCTACGAGCAGTACTTC.

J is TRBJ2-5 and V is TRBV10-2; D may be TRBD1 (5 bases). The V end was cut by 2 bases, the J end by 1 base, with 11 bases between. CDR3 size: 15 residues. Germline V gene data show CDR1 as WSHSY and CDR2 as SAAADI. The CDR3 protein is CASSEKGRAQETQYF. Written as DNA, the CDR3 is TGCGCCAGCAGTGAGAAGGGCAGGGCCCAAGAGACCCAGTACTTC.

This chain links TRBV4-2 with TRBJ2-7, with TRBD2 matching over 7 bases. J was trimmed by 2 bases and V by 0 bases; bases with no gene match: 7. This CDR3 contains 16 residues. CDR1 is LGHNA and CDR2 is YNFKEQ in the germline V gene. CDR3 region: CASSQDFTGGTYEQYF. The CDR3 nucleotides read TGTGCCAGCAGCCAAGATTTTACGGGAGGTACCTACGAGCAGTACTTC.

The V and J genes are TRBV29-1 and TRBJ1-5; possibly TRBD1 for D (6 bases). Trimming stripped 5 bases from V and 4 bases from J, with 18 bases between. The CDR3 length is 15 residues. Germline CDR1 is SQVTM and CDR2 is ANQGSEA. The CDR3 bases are TGCAGCGTTTTGTTGTCGGACAGAAAAAATCAGCCCCAGCATTTT. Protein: CSVLLSDRKNQPQHF.

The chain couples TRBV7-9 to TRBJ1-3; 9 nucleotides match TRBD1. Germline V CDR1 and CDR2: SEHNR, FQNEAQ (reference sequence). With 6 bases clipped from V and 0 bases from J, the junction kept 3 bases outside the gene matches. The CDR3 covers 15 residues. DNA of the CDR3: TGTGCCAGCAGTCGGACAGGGGCCTCTGGAAACACCATATATTTT. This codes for CASSRTGASGNTIYF.

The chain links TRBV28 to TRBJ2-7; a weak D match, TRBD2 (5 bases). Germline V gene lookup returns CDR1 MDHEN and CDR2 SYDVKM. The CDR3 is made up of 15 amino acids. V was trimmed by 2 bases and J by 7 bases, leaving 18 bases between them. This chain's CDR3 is CASSLGSADSGEQYF. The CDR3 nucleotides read TGTGCCAGCAGTTTAGGTAGCGCCGACTCGGGTGAGCAGTACTTC.

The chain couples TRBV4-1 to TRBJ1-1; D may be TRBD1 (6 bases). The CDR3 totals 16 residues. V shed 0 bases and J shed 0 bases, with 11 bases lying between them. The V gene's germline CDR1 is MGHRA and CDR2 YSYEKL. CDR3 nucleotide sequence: TGCGCCAGCAGCCAAGACCGGACAGTTATGAACACTGAAGCTTTCTTT. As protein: CASSQDRTVMNTEAFF.

The CDR3, as DNA: TGTGCCAGCAGCCCGGGACAGGGGTCGTATGGCTACACCTTC. It specifies CASSPGQGSYGYTF. This chain connects TRBV6-5 to TRBJ1-2; 10 positions agree with TRBD1. Per the germline V gene, CDR1 is MNHEY and CDR2 is SVGAGI. The junction had 6 bases not matched to a gene; V was cut back by 6 bases and J by 5 bases. CDR3 size: 14 residues.

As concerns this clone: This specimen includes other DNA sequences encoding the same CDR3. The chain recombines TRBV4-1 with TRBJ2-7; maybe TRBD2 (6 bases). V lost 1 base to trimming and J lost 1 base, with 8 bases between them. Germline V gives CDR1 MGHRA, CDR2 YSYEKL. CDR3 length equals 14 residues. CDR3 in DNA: TGCGCCAGCAGCCAAGGGAGGGGATCCTACGAGCAGTACTTC. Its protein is CASSQGRGSYEQYF.

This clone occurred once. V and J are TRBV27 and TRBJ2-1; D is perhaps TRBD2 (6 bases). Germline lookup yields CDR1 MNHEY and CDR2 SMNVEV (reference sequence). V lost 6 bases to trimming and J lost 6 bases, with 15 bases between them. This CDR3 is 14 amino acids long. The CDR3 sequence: CASSHALASNEQFF. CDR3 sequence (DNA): TGTGCCAGCAGCCATGCACTAGCATCCAATGAGCAGTTCTTC.

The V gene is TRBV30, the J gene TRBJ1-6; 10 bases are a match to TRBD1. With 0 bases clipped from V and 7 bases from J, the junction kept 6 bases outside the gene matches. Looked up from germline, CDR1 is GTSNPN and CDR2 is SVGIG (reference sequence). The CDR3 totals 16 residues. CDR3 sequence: CAWSVPGQGLNSPLHF. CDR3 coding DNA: TGTGCCTGGAGTGTACCGGGACAGGGGTTAAATTCACCCCTCCACTTT.

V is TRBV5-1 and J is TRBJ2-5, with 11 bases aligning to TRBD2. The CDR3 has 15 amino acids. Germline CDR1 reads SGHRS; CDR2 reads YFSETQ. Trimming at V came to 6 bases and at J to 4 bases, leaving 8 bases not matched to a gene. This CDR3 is CASKLAGATVETQYF. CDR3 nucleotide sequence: TGCGCCAGCAAACTAGCGGGAGCGACGGTAGAGACCCAGTACTTC.

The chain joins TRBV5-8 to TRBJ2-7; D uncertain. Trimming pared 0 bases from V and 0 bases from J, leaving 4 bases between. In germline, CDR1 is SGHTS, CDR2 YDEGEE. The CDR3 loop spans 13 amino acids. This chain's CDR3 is CASSLASSYEQYF. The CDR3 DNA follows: TGTGCCAGCAGCTTGGCCAGCTCCTACGAGCAGTACTTC.

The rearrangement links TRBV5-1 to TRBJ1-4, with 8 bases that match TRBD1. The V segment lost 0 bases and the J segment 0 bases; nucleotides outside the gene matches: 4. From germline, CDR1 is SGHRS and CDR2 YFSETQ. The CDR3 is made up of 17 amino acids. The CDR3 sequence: CASSLGLRGPTNEKLFF. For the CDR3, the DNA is TGCGCCAGCAGCTTGGGACTCAGGGGGCCAACTAATGAAAAACTGTTTTTT.

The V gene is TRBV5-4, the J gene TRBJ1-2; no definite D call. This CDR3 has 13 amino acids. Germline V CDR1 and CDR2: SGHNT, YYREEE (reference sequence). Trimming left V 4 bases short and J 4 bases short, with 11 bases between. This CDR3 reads CASSLDSLYGYTF. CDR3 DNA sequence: TGTGCCAGCAGCCTGGATAGCCTCTATGGCTACACCTTC.

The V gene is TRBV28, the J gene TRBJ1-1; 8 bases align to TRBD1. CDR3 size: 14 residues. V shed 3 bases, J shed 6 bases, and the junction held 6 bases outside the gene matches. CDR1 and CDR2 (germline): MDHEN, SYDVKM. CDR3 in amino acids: CASSLRTGLSEAFF. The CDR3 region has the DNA TGTGCCAGCAGTTTGCGGACAGGGCTCTCTGAAGCTTTCTTT. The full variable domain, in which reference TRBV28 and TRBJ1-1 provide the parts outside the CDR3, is DVKVTQSSRYLVKRTGEKVFLECVQDMDHENMFWYRQDPGLGLRLIYFSYDVKMKEKGDIPEGYSVSREKKERFSLILESASTNQTSMYLCASSLRTGLSEAFFGQGTRLTVV.

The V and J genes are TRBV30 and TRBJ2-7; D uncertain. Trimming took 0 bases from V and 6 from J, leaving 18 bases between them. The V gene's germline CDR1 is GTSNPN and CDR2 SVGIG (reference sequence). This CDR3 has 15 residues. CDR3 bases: TGTGCCTGGAGTGTGGCCAGTATCGTTACGGGCGAGCAGTACTTC. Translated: CAWSVASIVTGEQYF.